These 6 T cell receptor beta chains were sequenced from one sample in a study of OX40 agonist ivuxolimab in advanced cancers. Sequencing used immunoSEQ multiplex PCR; TCRdb keeps in-frame clones, though not all of them. There are about 61,000 clones in the sample; 86% occur only once, and about 1.2% lies in the top ten. This specimen was CD4+ or CD8+ T cells sorted from blood, taken in a trial of the OX40 agonist ivuxolimab. All receptors come from an adult with an advanced solid tumor such as melanoma, head and neck, liver or kidney cancer.

The gene calls are TRBV6-5 and TRBJ1-1; 9 bases are a match to TRBD1. Germline V gene lookup returns CDR1 MNHEY and CDR2 SVGAGI. The CDR3 length is 14 residues. V shed 6 bases and J 9 bases; nucleotides not matched to a gene: 11. CDR3 in amino acids: CASRLQGAGGKAFF. The CDR3 DNA sequence: TGTGCCAGCAGGCTACAGGGGGCCGGTGGAAAAGCTTTCTTT.

This chain connects TRBV6-1 to TRBJ2-5; D is possibly TRBD2 (8 bases). The germline V gene encodes CDR1 MNHNS and CDR2 SASEGT. This CDR3 spans 18 amino acids. With 1 base removed from V and 5 bases from J, the gap between germline ends came to 23 bases. DNA of the CDR3: TGTGCCAGCAGTGAAGAGGGGGGGGGACTAGGGGGCCGGGAGACCCAGTACTTC. Residues: CASSEEGGGLGGRETQYF.

The rearrangement links TRBV5-6 to TRBJ1-1, with D maybe TRBD1 (6 bases). Germline V gives CDR1 SGHDT, CDR2 YYEEEE. Trimming shortened V by 3 bases and J by 3 bases, and 15 bases separated the two germline ends. CDR3 length equals 15 residues. CDR3 in DNA: TGTGCCAGCAGCTCGGAGTACAGGGCCTACACTGAAGCTTTCTTT. It specifies CASSSEYRAYTEAFF.

This clone was seen once. The chain has TRBV15 and TRBJ1-1; possible D gene TRBD1, 5 bases. There are 15 residues in the CDR3. Per germline, CDR1 LNHNV and CDR2 YYDKDF (reference sequence). Trimming took 1 base from V and 2 from J, leaving 11 bases between them. The CDR3 sequence is CATSRGGRVNTEAFF. The DNA for the CDR3 is TGTGCCACCAGCAGAGGGGGACGGGTCAACACTGAAGCTTTCTTT.

This clone was seen more than once but under ten times. The chain couples TRBV18 to TRBJ2-7; 9 bases are shared with TRBD1. In germline, CDR1 is KGHSH, CDR2 LQKENI. This CDR3 region has 14 residues. J gave up 4 bases and V 4 bases, and 5 bases lay outside the gene matches. The CDR3 DNA follows: TGTGCCAGCTCACGACAGGGGGAAAGATACGAGCAGTACTTC. This encodes CASSRQGERYEQYF.

A few counts support this clone. The chain uses TRBV30 and TRBJ1-1, with D perhaps TRBD1 (6 bases). Germline CDR1 reads GTSNPN; CDR2 reads SVGIG (reference sequence). Trimming stripped 3 bases from V and 1 base from J, with 12 bases between. The CDR3 extends over 14 amino acids. The CDR3 reads CAWRGGQWNTEAFF. CDR3 in DNA: TGTGCCTGGAGAGGGGGACAATGGAACACTGAAGCTTTCTTT.